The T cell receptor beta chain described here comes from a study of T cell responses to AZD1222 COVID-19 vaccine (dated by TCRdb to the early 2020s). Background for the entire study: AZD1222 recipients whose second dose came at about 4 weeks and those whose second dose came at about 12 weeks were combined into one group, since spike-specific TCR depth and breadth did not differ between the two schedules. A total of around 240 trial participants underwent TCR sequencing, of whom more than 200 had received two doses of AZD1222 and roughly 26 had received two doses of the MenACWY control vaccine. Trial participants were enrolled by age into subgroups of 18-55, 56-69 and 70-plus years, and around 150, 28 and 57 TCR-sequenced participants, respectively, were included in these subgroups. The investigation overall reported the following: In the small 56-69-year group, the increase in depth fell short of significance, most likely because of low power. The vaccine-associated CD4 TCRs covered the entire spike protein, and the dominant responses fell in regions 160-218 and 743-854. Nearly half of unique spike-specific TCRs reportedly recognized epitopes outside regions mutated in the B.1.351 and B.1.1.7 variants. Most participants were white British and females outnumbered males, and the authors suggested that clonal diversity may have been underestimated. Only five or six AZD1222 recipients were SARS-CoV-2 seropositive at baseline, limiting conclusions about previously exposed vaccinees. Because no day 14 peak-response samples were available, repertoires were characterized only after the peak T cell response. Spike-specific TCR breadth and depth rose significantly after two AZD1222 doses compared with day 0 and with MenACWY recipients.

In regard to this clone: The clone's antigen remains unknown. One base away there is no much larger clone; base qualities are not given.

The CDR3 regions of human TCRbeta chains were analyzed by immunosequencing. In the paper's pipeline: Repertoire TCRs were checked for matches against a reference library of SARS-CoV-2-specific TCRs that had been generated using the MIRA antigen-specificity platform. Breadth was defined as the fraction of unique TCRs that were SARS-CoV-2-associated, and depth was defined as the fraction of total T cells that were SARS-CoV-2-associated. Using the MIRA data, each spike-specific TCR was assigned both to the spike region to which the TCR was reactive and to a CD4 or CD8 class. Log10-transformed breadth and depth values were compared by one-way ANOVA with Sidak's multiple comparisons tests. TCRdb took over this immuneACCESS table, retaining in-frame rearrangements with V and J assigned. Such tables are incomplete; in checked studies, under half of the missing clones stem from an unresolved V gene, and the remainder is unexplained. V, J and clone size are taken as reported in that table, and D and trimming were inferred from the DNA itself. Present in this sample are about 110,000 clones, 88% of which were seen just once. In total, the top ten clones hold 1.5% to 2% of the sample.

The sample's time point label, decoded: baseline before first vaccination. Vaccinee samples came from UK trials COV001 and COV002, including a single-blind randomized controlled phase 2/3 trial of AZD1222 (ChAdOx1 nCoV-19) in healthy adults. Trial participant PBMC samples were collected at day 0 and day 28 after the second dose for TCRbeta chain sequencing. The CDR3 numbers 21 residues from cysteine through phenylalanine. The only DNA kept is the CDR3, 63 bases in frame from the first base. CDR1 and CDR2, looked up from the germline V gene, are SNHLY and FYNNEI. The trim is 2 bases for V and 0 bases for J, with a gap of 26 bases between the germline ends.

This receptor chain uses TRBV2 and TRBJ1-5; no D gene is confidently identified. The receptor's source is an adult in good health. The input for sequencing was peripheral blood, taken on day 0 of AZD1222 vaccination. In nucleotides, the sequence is TGTGCCAGCAGTGAAAACGTAGGGTATGTAATAGAAGGGCATAGCAATCAGCCCCAGCATTTT. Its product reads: CASSENVGYVIEGHSNQPQHF.